The present T cell receptor beta chain was sequenced within a study of blood T cell repertoires in COVID-19. Study background: From the United States, Italy and Spain came samples of acute and convalescent COVID-19.

The CDR3 runs to 14 residues. From germline, CDR1 is KGHSH and CDR2 LQKENI. In the original processing: Quantification of nucleated cells was approximated via reference gene primer amplification. Measured with immunoSEQ multiplex PCR; TCRdb has only the in-frame clones, and not every one. V, J and clone size were drawn from that table, and D and trimming were deduced from the DNA. This sample has about 150,000 clones, with 80% to 90% found just once. Points on this clone: An end of the junction does not agree with germline; a read error may underlie this.

The chain has TRBV18 and TRBJ1-1; TRBD1 agrees at 7 bases. The TCR sequence derives from an elderly man with acute or convalescent COVID-19. The specimen sequenced was peripheral blood. The CDR3 nucleotides read TGTGCCAGCTCGCCACAGGGGCCCAACACTGAAGCTTTCTTT. It yields the protein CASSPQGPNTEAFF.